This is a list of T cell receptor beta chains from one sample in a study of T-cell memory formation after mild COVID-19. In TCRdb, the 5' RACE reads were re-called with MiXCR into one record per CDR3 protein. This sample has around 150,000 distinct CDR3 sequences, with about 15% found just once. The sample consisted of PBMCs or a T cell subset sorted from them (not recorded which). The receptors shown here come from an adult woman who had mild COVID-19 (a few samples of this study predate the infection). Cell type and time point are not known. Each CDR3 is given with its conserved first and last residue. The order of the fields is J gene, V gene, CDR3 protein.

>TRBJ2-2|TRBV9
CASSAPSGGELFF
>TRBJ2-6|TRBV5-4
CASSLVGVGSGANVLTF
>TRBJ1-2|TRBV27
CASSLSASDYGYTF
>TRBJ2-1|TRBV11-2
CASSLKYRDDEQFF
>TRBJ2-4|TRBV7-6
CASSSGQGLSKNIQYF
>TRBJ2-2|TRBV10-3
CAISANPGQGYTGELFF
>TRBJ2-1|TRBV5-6
CASSLRDFLYNEQFF
>TRBJ2-7|TRBV2
CATQVGARASEQYF
>TRBJ2-1|TRBV5-1
CASRFGAAPNEQFF
>TRBJ2-7|TRBV7-2
CASSPRMDLSSYEQYF
>TRBJ2-7|TRBV13
CASSLRTGTGRSEQYF
>TRBJ2-3|TRBV5-4
CASSLGQMVSSTDTQYF
>TRBJ2-1|TRBV6-2/TRBV6-3
CASSLAGVAHNEQFF
>TRBJ2-1|TRBV13
CASSRPSGNDNEQFF
>TRBJ2-3|TRBV6-2/TRBV6-3
CASSYTQLAPSTDTQYF
>TRBJ2-1|TRBV5-1
CASSLMGLPAGNEQFF
>TRBJ1-5|TRBV29-1
CSVAGARDQPQHF
>TRBJ2-7|TRBV7-2
CASSLVSGTYEQYF
>TRBJ2-7|TRBV5-1
CASSETGMTHSYEQYF
>TRBJ2-5|TRBV4-3
CASSQDRALQETQYF
>TRBJ2-7|TRBV5-1
CASSLEANWYEQYF
>TRBJ2-3|TRBV4-1
CASSRGTYTDTQYF
>TRBJ2-5|TRBV29-1
CSVPPGRETQYF
>TRBJ2-1|TRBV7-2
CASSLNRGNNEQFF
>TRBJ1-1|TRBV6-1
CASSGARRDTEAFF
>TRBJ2-6|TRBV19
CASKSSGANVLTF
>TRBJ1-5|TRBV5-8
CASSLGNGRRDQPQHF
>TRBJ1-1|TRBV28
CASQTLDRARTEAFF
>TRBJ1-3|TRBV7-8
CASSTGGASGNTIYF
>TRBJ2-7|TRBV6-1
CASRKELRDRPYEQYF
>TRBJ2-5|TRBV7-9
CASSLASGGKETQYF
>TRBJ2-6|TRBV7-9
CASSLASQGAGANVLTF
>TRBJ2-6|TRBV9
CASSVGVQGSSGANVLTF
>TRBJ2-1|TRBV6-6
CASEGDRPSYNEQFF
>TRBJ1-1|TRBV4-2
CASSQGIGGVNTEAFF